This entry lists 15 T cell receptor beta chains sequenced from one sample in a study of cytomegalovirus exposure and HLA in healthy donors. The PCR employed 60 Vbeta primers together with 13 Jbeta primers. Only in-frame clones appear in the TCRdb table, and some are missing; sequencing was by immunoSEQ multiplex PCR. The profile shows about 200,000 clones, 82% of them singletons. Sample: PBMCs. The receptor source for this set is a woman aged 45-60 years in good health and CMV-seropositive.

The chain couples TRBV15 to TRBJ2-5; D may be TRBD1 (7 bases). The end of the DNA is better explained by TRBJ2-7, so the J call may be wrong. This CDR3 region has 15 residues. CDR1 is LNHNV and CDR2 is YYDKDF in the germline V gene (reference sequence). This CDR3 reads CATSRDRQGLYEQYF. CDR3 nucleotides: TGTGCCACCAGCAGAGATAGACAGGGACTCTACGAGCAGTACTTC.

The chain uses TRBV9 and TRBJ1-2, with TRBD1 matching over 10 bases. This CDR3 spans 15 amino acids. The V and J ends lost 2 bases and 3 bases, in that order; junction bases with no gene match: 4. The germline CDR1 and CDR2 sequences are SGDLS and YYNGEE. CDR3 loop: CASSVGDRGYYGYTF. The DNA for the CDR3 is TGTGCCAGCAGCGTTGGGGACAGGGGTTACTATGGCTACACCTTC.

The rearrangement links TRBV5-1 to TRBJ1-1, with D maybe TRBD1 (5 bases). This CDR3 is 14 amino acids long. The V end was cut by 4 bases, the J end by 1 base, with 11 bases between. CDR1 and CDR2 from the germline V gene are SGHRS and YFSETQ. This chain's CDR3 is CASSPYGQNTEAFF. DNA for the CDR3: TGCGCCAGCAGCCCCTACGGACAGAACACTGAAGCTTTCTTT.

This clone was observed a single time. The gene calls are TRBV7-9 and TRBJ2-7; a possible D gene is TRBD2 (5 bases). Trimming cost V 0 bases and J 4 bases, with 22 bases left between them. Germline V gives CDR1 SEHNR, CDR2 FQNEAQ (reference sequence). This CDR3 is 18 amino acids long. This CDR3 is CASSLAWSPGKDTYEQYF. CDR3 DNA: TGTGCCAGCAGCTTAGCGTGGAGTCCGGGAAAGGATACGTACGAGCAGTACTTC.

This chain connects TRBV5-4 to TRBJ2-7; 8 nucleotides line up with TRBD2. Germline CDR1 SGHNT, CDR2 YYREEE (reference sequence). This CDR3 has 15 amino acids. V lost 4 bases, J lost 2 bases, and 8 bases stayed unmatched. This CDR3 is CASSPSSGGPYEQYF. The CDR3 DNA is TGTGCCAGCAGCCCCTCCAGCGGGGGCCCCTACGAGCAGTACTTC. The full variable domain, its missing parts supplied by reference TRBV5-4 and TRBJ2-7, is ETGVTQSPTHLIKTRGQQVTLRCSSQSGHNTVSWYQQALGQGPQFIFQYYREEENGRGNFPPRFSGLQFPNYSSELNVNALELDDSALYLCASSPSSGGPYEQYFGPGTRLTVT.

The chain uses TRBV2 and TRBJ2-1, with D possibly being TRBD1 (6 bases). Germline CDR1 is SNHLY and CDR2 is FYNNEI. This CDR3 has 13 amino acids. Trimming removed 7 bases at V and 6 bases at J, with 13 bases between. The CDR3: CASTTDSLNEQFF. The DNA of the CDR3 is TGTGCCAGCACCACGGACAGCCTCAATGAGCAGTTCTTC.

This clone came up a few times. The chain recombines TRBV6-6 with TRBJ1-5; 8 positions agree with TRBD1. Germline V lookup: CDR1 MNHNY, CDR2 SVGAGI (reference sequence). Unmatched junction bases numbered 5, after V lost 4 bases and J lost 6 bases. The CDR3 is 14 residues long. DNA of the CDR3: TGTGCCAGCAGTTTGAGGACAGGGACTCAGCCCCAGCATTTT. Its protein is CASSLRTGTQPQHF.

The V gene is TRBV6-5, the J gene TRBJ1-3, with D maybe TRBD1 (6 bases). The CDR3 length is 16 residues. V was pared by 2 bases and J by 3 bases, with 14 bases between. Germline V CDR1 and CDR2: MNHEY, SVGAGI. This CDR3 is CASSYNAGVGGNTIYF. CDR3 bases: TGTGCCAGCAGTTACAACGCAGGGGTCGGTGGAAACACCATATATTTT.

The V and J genes are TRBV30 and TRBJ2-7; the D gene is possibly TRBD2 (7 bases). Per the germline V gene, CDR1 is GTSNPN and CDR2 is SVGIG (reference sequence). The CDR3 sequence is 12 residues long. V was cut by 0 bases and J by 6 bases, with 9 bases left in between. This CDR3 is CAWSVGGREQYF. In nucleotides, the CDR3 is TGTGCCTGGAGTGTCGGGGGGCGCGAGCAGTACTTC.

V gene TRBV7-9 combines with J gene TRBJ2-5; 7 bases are a match to TRBD1. This CDR3 has 15 residues. The J segment lost 1 base and the V segment lost 0 bases, leaving 2 bases of the junction unmatched. The germline V gene has CDR1 SEHNR and CDR2 FQNEAQ (reference sequence). This CDR3 is CASSLATGAQETQYF. CDR3 coding DNA: TGTGCCAGCAGCTTAGCTACAGGGGCCCAAGAGACCCAGTACTTC.

V is TRBV30 and J is TRBJ2-2, with 10 bases fitting TRBD1. This CDR3 comprises 18 residues. Germline V gives CDR1 GTSNPN, CDR2 SVGIG (reference sequence). V gave up 0 bases and J gave up 4 bases; unmatched junction bases: 11. The CDR3, as DNA: TGTGCCTGGAGTGTAGGTGACAGGGGGCCCCGGGGCACCGGGGAGCTGTTTTTT. It specifies CAWSVGDRGPRGTGELFF.

The chain is built from TRBV19 and TRBJ2-1, with D maybe TRBD1 (6 bases). CDR3 length equals 16 residues. Per the germline V gene, CDR1 is LNHDA and CDR2 is SQIVND (reference sequence). Trimming removed 1 base from V and 3 bases from J, with 13 bases in between. DNA for the CDR3: TGTGCCAGTAGTATAGGGGGGACACCAAACTACAATGAGCAGTTCTTC. Translated, it gives CASSIGGTPNYNEQFF.

This chain connects TRBV29-1 to TRBJ1-1, with D possibly being TRBD1 (6 bases). Germline CDR1 is SQVTM and CDR2 is ANQGSEA. The length of the CDR3 is 12 residues. Trimming cost V 2 bases and J 9 bases, with 13 bases left between them. The CDR3 DNA reads TGCAGCGTTGAATGGGAAGGGGGTAAAGCTTTCTTT. Its translation: CSVEWEGGKAFF.

The chain carries TRBV18 and TRBJ1-1; 9 bases are a match to TRBD1. With 4 bases clipped from V and 4 bases from J, the junction kept 7 bases outside the gene matches. The length of the CDR3 is 15 residues. Per the germline V gene, CDR1 is KGHSH and CDR2 is LQKENI. This chain's CDR3 is CASSLMTGGGTEAFF. The CDR3 nucleotides are TGTGCCAGCTCACTAATGACAGGGGGAGGCACTGAAGCTTTCTTT.

The chain links TRBV10-3 to TRBJ2-5, with D possibly TRBD2 on 7 matching bases. The CDR3 length is 14 residues. CDR1 and CDR2 (germline): ENHRY, SYGVKD. Trimming left V 7 bases short and J 2 bases short, with 14 bases between. The DNA of the CDR3 is TGTGCCATCAAGCGGGACACTCAACAAGAGACCCAGTACTTC. It specifies CAIKRDTQQETQYF.